The clone carrying this TCR beta chain was found many times. The antigen is not known. This sample is part of a study of T cells in Graves' hyperthyroidism and ophthalmopathy. The CDR3 has 14 amino acids. Germline V gives CDR1 SGHNT, CDR2 YENEEA. Trimming took 2 bases from V and 3 from J, leaving 8 bases between them. Broader study findings: Before onset, ophthalmopathy was predicted by the model a median approximately 6.7 months earlier.

Diagnoses used clinical symptoms, serum thyroxine and TRAb, thyroid ultrasound and orbital computed tomography. TCR beta CDR3 sequences were amplified from RNA transcripts. Using the HTBI primer set, a first-round RT-PCR was run on the TCR CDR3. Using its own MiXCR run on the multiplex PCR reads, TCRdb lists one record per CDR3 protein. The table lists under 250,000 distinct CDR3 sequences, almost 25% of them singletons, with about a third in the top ten. V gene TRBV11-3 combines with J gene TRBJ2-1; D unclear. Sequences were obtained from blood. The receptor's source is a woman aged 40-49 years with Graves' ophthalmopathy. CDR3 residues: CASSLLSSYNEQFF. For the CDR3, the DNA is TGTGCCAGCAGCTTACTGAGTAGCTACAATGAGCAGTTCTTC.